The next 28 T cell receptor beta chains were all read from a single sample in a study of T-cell reconstitution after alpha-beta-depleted transplantation in children. A TCRbeta library incorporating unique molecular identifiers was prepared. TCRdb used MiXCR to reprocess the PCR reads, holding one entry per CDR3 protein. The sample yields some 120,000 distinct CDR3 sequences, under 30% seen once. The input for sequencing was PBMCs, mostly from graft donor cells, taken 180 days after TCRalphabeta/CD19-depleted stem cell transplant. These receptors were taken from a male patient between 2 and 9 years old who had a stem cell transplant for chronic granulomatous disease, so the T cells may come from the graft donor.

The table lists this clonotype with many counts. The chain carries TRBV27 and TRBJ1-1, with D perhaps matching TRBD1 (5 bases). The CDR3 has 14 residues. Germline CDR1 is MNHEY and CDR2 is SMNVEV (reference sequence). Trimming cost V 5 bases and J 1 base, with 11 bases left between them. CDR3: CASSTQGGNTEAFF. CDR3 nucleotide sequence: TGTGCCAGCAGTACGCAGGGCGGGAACACTGAAGCTTTCTTT.

This clonotype was counted many times. The V and J genes are TRBV29-1 and TRBJ2-7, with TRBD1 matching 7 bases. V was clipped by 6 bases and J by 1 base; unmatched bases: 9. Per germline, CDR1 SQVTM and CDR2 ANQGSEA. The CDR3 spans 14 residues. The CDR3 spells CSVTYRDSSYEQYF. CDR3 sequence (DNA): TGCAGCGTGACCTACCGGGACAGTTCCTACGAGCAGTACTTC.

There are many counts of this clonotype. This chain links TRBV5-1 with TRBJ2-5, with 8 positions matching TRBD1. Unmatched junction bases numbered 3, after V lost 0 bases and J lost 2 bases. Germline V gives CDR1 SGHRS, CDR2 YFSETQ. This CDR3 has 15 amino acids. CDR3 bases: TGCGCCAGCAGCTTGGACAGGGGGTTTCAAGAGACCCAGTACTTC. Its protein product is CASSLDRGFQETQYF.

Ten or more counts support this clonotype. This rearrangement joins TRBV20-1 to TRBJ2-1; D is uncertain. Germline V lookup: CDR1 DFQATT, CDR2 SNEGSKA (reference sequence). V lost 4 bases and J 4 bases, leaving 8 bases between the germline ends. The CDR3 runs 12 residues. CDR3 nucleotides: TGCAGTGCTATAGACTGGTACAATGAGCAGTTCTTC. Its translation is CSAIDWYNEQFF.

This clonotype was observed many times. The rearrangement joins TRBV12-3 or TRBV12-4 to TRBJ1-6; a weak D match, TRBD1 (5 bases). This CDR3 comprises 16 residues. V dropped 5 bases and J dropped 9 bases, with 20 bases sitting between them. CDR3 nucleotide sequence: TGTGCCAGCAGTGGCACCGGGACGGTTTCTGGTTCACCCCTCCACTTT. This sequence encodes CASSGTGTVSGSPLHF.

This clonotype was seen more than once but under ten times. This rearrangement joins TRBV7-2 to TRBJ2-7; D might be TRBD1 (5 bases). V was trimmed by 5 bases and J by 2 bases, leaving 19 bases between them. CDR3 length: 16 residues. CDR1 is SGHTA and CDR2 is FQGNSA in the germline V gene. CDR3 amino acids: CASSQEGAVLTYEQYF. As DNA, the CDR3 is TGTGCCAGCAGCCAAGAAGGGGCAGTTCTAACCTACGAGCAGTACTTC.

This clonotype has just a few counts. The V call is TRBV6-1, the J call TRBJ2-3; TRBD1 matches at 7 bases. This CDR3 spans 14 amino acids. With V trimmed by 7 bases and J by 2 bases, 6 bases remained unmatched. Germline CDR1 and CDR2: MNHNS and SASEGT. This chain's CDR3 is CASTGTAYTDTQYF. The CDR3 nucleotides are TGTGCCAGCACCGGGACAGCCTACACAGATACGCAGTATTTT.

The sample holds many counts of this clonotype. The genes are TRBV29-1 and TRBJ2-7; D perhaps matches TRBD1 (6 bases). This CDR3 is 11 amino acids long. The V gene lost 7 bases and the J gene lost 4 bases, with 11 bases spanning the gap. Germline assignment: CDR1 SQVTM and CDR2 ANQGSEA. The CDR3 sequence is CSAQDRYEQYF. The CDR3 nucleotides are TGCAGCGCCCAGGACAGATACGAGCAGTACTTC.

This clonotype occurred a few times. The J gene is TRBJ2-2, the V gene TRBV25-1; the match to TRBD2 covers 8 bases. The CDR3 covers 14 residues. Germline CDR1 is MGHDK and CDR2 is SYGVNS. Trimming took 4 bases from V and 3 from J; bases not matched to a gene: 1. Here the CDR3 reads CASSGSGDTGELFF. The CDR3 bases are TGTGCCAGCAGTGGTAGCGGGGACACCGGGGAGCTGTTTTTT.

This clonotype appeared many times. In nucleotides, the CDR3 is TGTGCCAGTCGGGGTCAAGGTAGTGTAAGCACAGATACGCAGTATTTT. Translated: CASRGQGSVSTDTQYF. This sequence joins TRBV12-3 or TRBV12-4 and TRBJ2-3, with D maybe TRBD2 (5 bases). The CDR3 loop spans 16 amino acids. V was pared by 9 bases and J by 0 bases, with 19 bases between.

This clonotype was seen more than once but under ten times. This chain uses TRBV12-3 or TRBV12-4 with TRBJ2-2, with D hard to call. The V end lost 1 base, the J end lost 2 bases, and 11 bases lay between the germline ends. This CDR3 comprises 16 residues. The CDR3 here is CASSLEVSENTGELFF. DNA of the CDR3: TGTGCCAGCAGTTTAGAGGTGTCAGAAAACACCGGGGAGCTGTTTTTT.

This rearrangement joins TRBV7-2 to TRBJ2-7, with 10 bases matching TRBD1. Unmatched junction bases numbered 13, after V lost 5 bases and J lost 3 bases. The CDR3 contains 17 residues. Germline values: CDR1 SGHTA, CDR2 FQGNSA. The DNA of the CDR3 is TGTGCCAGCAGCAACAAGGCCGACAGGGGGCATTTCTACGAGCAGTACTTC. Its translation is CASSNKADRGHFYEQYF.

This clonotype has a single count. The CDR3 region is CASRGLAGVDEQFF. The CDR3, as DNA: TGCGCCAGCAGGGGACTAGCGGGAGTAGATGAGCAGTTCTTC. V is TRBV5-1 and J is TRBJ2-1, with TRBD2 matching over 14 bases. This CDR3 spans 14 amino acids. Germline-derived CDR1 and CDR2 are SGHRS and YFSETQ. The junction had 3 bases not matched to a gene; V was cut back by 5 bases and J by 8 bases.

This clonotype was found many times. The chain couples TRBV20-1 to TRBJ2-7; D is undetermined. Germline values: CDR1 DFQATT, CDR2 SNEGSKA (reference sequence). CDR3 length: 11 residues. Trimming removed 3 bases at V and 2 bases at J, with 5 bases between. For the CDR3, the DNA is TGCAGTGCTAGGGGCCCCTACGAGCAGTACTTC. Protein sequence: CSARGPYEQYF.

This clonotype was recorded a few times. The V call is TRBV3-1, the J call TRBJ2-7, with D hard to call. This CDR3 is 13 amino acids long. V lost 3 bases to trimming and J lost 0 bases, with 6 bases between them. The germline V gene encodes CDR1 LGHDT and CDR2 YNNKEL (reference sequence). The CDR3 sequence: CASSHTVSYEQYF. CDR3 bases: TGTGCCAGCAGCCACACTGTCTCCTACGAGCAGTACTTC.

The chain uses TRBV28 and TRBJ2-5; D unresolved. The V gene lost 6 bases and the J gene lost 4 bases, with 15 bases spanning the gap. The CDR3 extends over 14 amino acids. From germline, CDR1 is MDHEN and CDR2 SYDVKM. DNA of the CDR3: TGTGCCAGCAGCCGAAGGCGTCAGGCAGAGACCCAGTACTTC. It codes for CASSRRRQAETQYF.

The sample holds a few counts of this clonotype. This chain connects TRBV5-1 to TRBJ1-3, with unresolved D. The germline V gene has CDR1 SGHRS and CDR2 YFSETQ. CDR3 length: 14 amino acids. The V end was cut by 0 bases, the J end by 0 bases, with 4 bases between. The CDR3 loop is CASSLAGSGNTIYF. CDR3 coding DNA: TGCGCCAGCAGCTTGGCGGGCTCTGGAAACACCATATATTTT.

The rearrangement links TRBV15 to TRBJ2-5, with TRBD2 matching over 9 bases. The CDR3 has 17 residues. Unmatched junction bases numbered 7, after V lost 0 bases and J lost 2 bases. The germline CDR1 and CDR2 sequences are LNHNV and YYDKDF (reference sequence). The chain's CDR3 is CATSRDHLAGVQETQYF. Here the CDR3 DNA reads TGTGCCACCAGCAGAGACCACTTAGCGGGAGTACAAGAGACCCAGTACTTC.

The CDR3 sequence is CAWGPSGRDRYEQYF. The CDR3 nucleotides are TGTGCCTGGGGACCTAGCGGGAGAGATCGCTACGAGCAGTACTTC. The chain has TRBV30 and TRBJ2-7; 10 positions agree with TRBD2. The CDR3 covers 15 residues. V was pared by 5 bases and J by 3 bases, with 10 bases of the junction left unmatched. Looked up from germline, CDR1 is GTSNPN and CDR2 is SVGIG (reference sequence). The full variable domain, its missing parts supplied by reference TRBV30 and TRBJ2-7, is SQTIHQWPATLVQPVGSPLSLECTVEGTSNPNLYWYRQAAGRGLQLLFYSVGIGQISSEVPQNLSASRPQDRQFILSSKKLLLSDSGFYLCAWGPSGRDRYEQYFGPGTRLTVT.

The chain recombines TRBV12-3 or TRBV12-4 with TRBJ1-1, with a tentative D call TRBD1 (5 bases). This CDR3 is built from 15 residues. Trimming cost V 4 bases and J 3 bases, with 15 bases left between them. Written as DNA, the CDR3 is TGTGCCAGCAGTTCCCGGGGACTGGGTGACACTGAAGCTTTCTTT. This gives the protein CASSSRGLGDTEAFF.

This clonotype appeared a few times. This chain joins TRBV20-1 and TRBJ2-3; 7 positions match TRBD1. From germline, CDR1 is DFQATT and CDR2 SNEGSKA (reference sequence). The CDR3 sequence is 14 residues long. V gave up 6 bases and J gave up 0 bases; unmatched junction bases: 6. This chain's CDR3 is CSAGTDPSTDTQYF. Written as DNA, the CDR3 is TGCAGTGCCGGGACAGACCCTAGCACAGATACGCAGTATTTT.

This clonotype was picked up many times. The gene calls are TRBV4-3 and TRBJ2-3; tentatively, D is TRBD2 (5 bases). The CDR3 consists of 18 residues. The V end lost 0 bases, the J end lost 4 bases, and 20 bases lay between the germline ends. CDR1 is LGHNA, CDR2 YSLEER, per germline. CDR3 residues: CASSQDIAGGLLADTQYF. The CDR3 DNA reads as TGCGCCAGCAGCCAAGATATTGCCGGCGGGTTGTTAGCAGATACGCAGTATTTT.

As for this clonotype: A single base separates this from a much larger clone, so it may be a read error. CDR3: CASSPGSSNNEQFF. The CDR3 coding sequence is TGTGCCAGCTCCCCGGGGAGCTCCAACAATGAGCAGTTCTTC. This chain joins TRBV12-3 or TRBV12-4 and TRBJ2-1, with D maybe TRBD2 (5 bases). The CDR3 has 14 amino acids.

This clonotype showed up many times. The chain has TRBV5-1 and TRBJ2-1; 9 bases are a match to TRBD1. The V gene end was trimmed by 3 bases and the J gene end by 2 bases; junction bases not matched to a gene: 3. CDR1 is SGHRS, CDR2 YFSETQ, per germline. The CDR3 is made up of 15 amino acids. The CDR3 bases are TGCGCCAGCAGCTCGGGACAGGGTACCTACAATGAGCAGTTCTTC. Translating it yields CASSSGQGTYNEQFF.

This clonotype has only a few counts. The rearrangement links TRBV29-1 to TRBJ2-5; 12 bases map to TRBD2. V dropped 0 bases and J dropped 7; count of bases not matched to a gene: 15. There are 18 residues in the CDR3. Germline CDR1 and CDR2: SQVTM and ANQGSEA. CDR3 protein: CSVEDLGLAGGERWTQYF. The CDR3 DNA reads TGCAGCGTTGAAGATCTTGGGCTAGCGGGAGGGGAACGATGGACCCAGTACTTC.

This clonotype occurred many times. V usage is TRBV29-1 and J usage is TRBJ2-7; D is unclear. The ends were cut back, 4 bases at V and 2 bases at J, with 12 bases in the middle. CDR1 and CDR2 (germline): SQVTM, ANQGSEA. This CDR3 contains 13 residues. CDR3 loop: CSVVGAIPYEQYF. The CDR3 DNA sequence: TGCAGCGTTGTTGGCGCTATCCCCTACGAGCAGTACTTC.

This clonotype was counted at least ten times. The rearrangement joins TRBV20-1 to TRBJ2-5; D remains ambiguous. V shed 5 bases and J shed 3 bases, with 10 bases lying between them. In germline, CDR1 is DFQATT, CDR2 SNEGSKA (reference sequence). The CDR3 contains 12 residues. The CDR3 DNA reads TGCAGTGCTCGTGGGATTGAAGAGACCCAGTACTTC. This encodes CSARGIEETQYF.

This clonotype was seen once. This chain links TRBV2 with TRBJ2-5; TRBD2 matches 7 bases. This CDR3 comprises 19 residues. Germline values: CDR1 SNHLY, CDR2 FYNNEI. V shed 8 bases, J shed 4 bases, and the junction held 25 bases outside the gene matches. CDR3 sequence reads: CASSRRGSNTRNSGETQYF. DNA of the CDR3: TGTGCCAGCTCGAGGCGGGGGAGTAATACAAGAAACTCGGGAGAGACCCAGTACTTC.